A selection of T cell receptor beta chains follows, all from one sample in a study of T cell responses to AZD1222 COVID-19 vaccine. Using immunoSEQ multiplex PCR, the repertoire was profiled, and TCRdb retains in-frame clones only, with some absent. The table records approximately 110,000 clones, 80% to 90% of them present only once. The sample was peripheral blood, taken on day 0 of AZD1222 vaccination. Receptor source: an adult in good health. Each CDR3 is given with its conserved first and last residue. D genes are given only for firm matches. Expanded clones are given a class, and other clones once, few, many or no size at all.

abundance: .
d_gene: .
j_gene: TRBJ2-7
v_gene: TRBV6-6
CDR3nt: TGTGCCAGCAGTTACGGGCAGGGGAGGTACGAGCAGTACTTC
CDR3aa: CASSYGQGRYEQYF

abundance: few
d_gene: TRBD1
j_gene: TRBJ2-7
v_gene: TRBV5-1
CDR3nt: TGCGCCAGCAGCTTTAGAACGGGACAGAGCTCCTACGAGCAGTACTTC
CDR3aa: CASSFRTGQSSYEQYF

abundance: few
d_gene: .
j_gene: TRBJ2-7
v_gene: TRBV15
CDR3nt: TGTGCCACCAGCTTGACCCAAAGCTCCTACGAGCAGTACTTC
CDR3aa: CATSLTQSSYEQYF

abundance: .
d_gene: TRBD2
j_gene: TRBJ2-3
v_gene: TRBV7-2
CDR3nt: TGTGCCAGCAGCATAACCCCGGGACTAAAAAGCACAGATACGCAGTATTTT
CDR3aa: CASSITPGLKSTDTQYF

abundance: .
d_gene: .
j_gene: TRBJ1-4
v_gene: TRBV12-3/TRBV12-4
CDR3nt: TGTGCCAGCAGTTTTCGGGGAAGTGAAAAACTGTTTTTT
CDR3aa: CASSFRGSEKLFF

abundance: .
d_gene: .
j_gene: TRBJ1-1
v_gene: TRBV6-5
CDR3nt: TGTGCCAGCAGGGAGACAGCGAACACTGAAGCTTTCTTT
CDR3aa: CASRETANTEAFF

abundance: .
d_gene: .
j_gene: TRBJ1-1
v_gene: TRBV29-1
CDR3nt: TGCAGCGCTCATACTTGGAACACTGAAGCTTTCTTT
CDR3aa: CSAHTWNTEAFF

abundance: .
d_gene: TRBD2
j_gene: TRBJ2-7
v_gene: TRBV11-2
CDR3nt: TGTGCCAGCAGCTTCGGGACTAGCGGGGGTTACGAGCAGTACTTC
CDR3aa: CASSFGTSGGYEQYF

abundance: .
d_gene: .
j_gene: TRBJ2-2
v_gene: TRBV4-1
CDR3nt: TGCGCCAGCAGCCAAGTGCAACAGAACACCGGGGAGCTGTTTTTT
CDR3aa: CASSQVQQNTGELFF

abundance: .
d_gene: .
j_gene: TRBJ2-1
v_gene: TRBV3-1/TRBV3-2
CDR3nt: TGTGCCAGCAGCCAAGAACACGGGAACAATGAGCAGTTCTTC
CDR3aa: CASSQEHGNNEQFF

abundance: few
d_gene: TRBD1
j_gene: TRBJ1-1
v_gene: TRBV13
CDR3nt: TGTGCCAGCAGCTCGACAGGGTCTAGCACGGAAGCTTTCTTT
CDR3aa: CASSSTGSSTEAFF

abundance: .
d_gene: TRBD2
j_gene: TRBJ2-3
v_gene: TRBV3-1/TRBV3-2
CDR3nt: TGTGCCAGCAGCCAAGATATGGGACTAGCGGGGGAAAGCACAGATACGCAGTATTTT
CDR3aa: CASSQDMGLAGESTDTQYF

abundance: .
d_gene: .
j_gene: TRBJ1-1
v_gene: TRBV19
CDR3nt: TGTGCCAGCAGGGACGGACAGAACACTGAAGCTTTCTTT
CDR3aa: CASRDGQNTEAFF

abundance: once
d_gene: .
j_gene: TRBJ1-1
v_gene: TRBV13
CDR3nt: TGTGCCAGCAGCCTCCTATACACTGAAGCTTTCTTT
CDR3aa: CASSLLYTEAFF

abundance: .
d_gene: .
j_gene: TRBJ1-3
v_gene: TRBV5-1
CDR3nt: TGCGCCAGCAGCCCGCTTGGGGGTCCTGGAAACACCATATATTTT
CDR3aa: CASSPLGGPGNTIYF

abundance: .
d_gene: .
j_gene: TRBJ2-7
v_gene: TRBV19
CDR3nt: TGTGCCAGTAGTACGGGGTCTTACGAGCAGTACTTC
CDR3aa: CASSTGSYEQYF

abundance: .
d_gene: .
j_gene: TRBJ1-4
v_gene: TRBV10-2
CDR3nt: TGCGCCAGCAGTGACAAGATGACCCTCAATGAAAAACTGTTTTTT
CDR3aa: CASSDKMTLNEKLFF

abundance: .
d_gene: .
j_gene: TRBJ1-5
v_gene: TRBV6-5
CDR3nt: TGTGCCAGCCGTACGGGGAGGAATCAGCCCCAGCATTTT
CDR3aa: CASRTGRNQPQHF

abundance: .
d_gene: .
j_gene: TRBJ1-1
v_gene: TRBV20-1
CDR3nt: TGCAGTGCTACGGGGAACACTGAAGCTTTCTTT
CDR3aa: CSATGNTEAFF

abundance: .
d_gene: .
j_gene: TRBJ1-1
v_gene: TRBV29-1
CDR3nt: TGCAGCGTTGAAATGGCGAACACTGAAGCTTTCTTT
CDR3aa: CSVEMANTEAFF

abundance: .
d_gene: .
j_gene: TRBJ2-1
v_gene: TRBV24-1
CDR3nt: TGTGCCACCAGTCCCCGGGGCAAGGACAATGAGCAGTTCTTC
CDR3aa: CATSPRGKDNEQFF

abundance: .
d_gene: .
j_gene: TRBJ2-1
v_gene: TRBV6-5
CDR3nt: TGTGCCAGCAGTTACTCGAATCGGGGGCTGAATGAGCAGTTCTTC
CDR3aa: CASSYSNRGLNEQFF

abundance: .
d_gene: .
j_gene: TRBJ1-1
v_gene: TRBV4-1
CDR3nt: TGCGCCAGCAGCCAGGAGCCCTACATCGGGACCCCAAAGATCGACACTGAAGCTTTCTTT
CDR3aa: CASSQEPYIGTPKIDTEAFF

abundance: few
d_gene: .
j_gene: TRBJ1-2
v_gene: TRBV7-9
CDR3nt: TGTGCCAGCAGTATACCCGGACTACATGGCTACACCTTC
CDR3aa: CASSIPGLHGYTF

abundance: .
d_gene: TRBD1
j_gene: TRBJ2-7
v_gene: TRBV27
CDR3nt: TGTGCCAGCAGTCCCGACAGGGTGCGTTCCTACGAGCAGTACTTC
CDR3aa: CASSPDRVRSYEQYF

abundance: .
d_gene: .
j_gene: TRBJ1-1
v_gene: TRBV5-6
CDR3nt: TGTGCCAGCAGCTTGGCCGGGAGTGAAGCTTTCTTT
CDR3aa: CASSLAGSEAFF

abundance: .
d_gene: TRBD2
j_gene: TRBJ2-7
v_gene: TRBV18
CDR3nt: TGTGCCAGCTCACCCTCGGGACTAGCGGGGGTATACGAGCAGTACTTC
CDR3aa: CASSPSGLAGVYEQYF

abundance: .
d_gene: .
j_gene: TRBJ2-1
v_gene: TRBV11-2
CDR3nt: TGTGCCAGCAGCCTTAGTGCTGATGAGCAGTTCTTC
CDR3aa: CASSLSADEQFF

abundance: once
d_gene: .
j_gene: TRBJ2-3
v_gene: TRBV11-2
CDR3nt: TGTGCCAGCAGCTTAAGGTCGGGACACACACTTACGCAGTATTTT
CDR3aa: CASSLRSGHTLTQYF

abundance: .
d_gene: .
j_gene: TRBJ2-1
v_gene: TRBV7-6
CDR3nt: TGTGCCAGCAGCTTAGGGCCCGTAGAGCAGTTCTTC
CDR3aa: CASSLGPVEQFF

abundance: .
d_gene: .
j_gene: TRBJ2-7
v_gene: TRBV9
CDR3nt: TGTGCCAGCAGCCCCCGACTGGTTCTATACGAGCAGTACTTC
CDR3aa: CASSPRLVLYEQYF

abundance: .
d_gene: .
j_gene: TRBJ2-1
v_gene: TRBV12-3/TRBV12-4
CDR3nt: TGTGCCAGCAGGGACTTCAACAATGAGCAGTTCTTC
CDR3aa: CASRDFNNEQFF

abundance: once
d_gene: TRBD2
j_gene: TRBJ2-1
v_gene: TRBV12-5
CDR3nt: TGTGCTAGTGGTACCCCGGGACTAGCAATCATCAATGAGCAGTTCTTC
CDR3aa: CASGTPGLAIINEQFF

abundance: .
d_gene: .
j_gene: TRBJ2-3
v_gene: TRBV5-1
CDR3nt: TGCGCCAGCAGCTTGGATGTAACAGATACGCAGTATTTT
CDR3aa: CASSLDVTDTQYF

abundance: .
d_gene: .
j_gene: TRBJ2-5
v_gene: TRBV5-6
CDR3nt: TGTGCCAGCAGCCTCCTCGGGGAAATTCGTATTGAGACCCAGTACTTC
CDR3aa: CASSLLGEIRIETQYF

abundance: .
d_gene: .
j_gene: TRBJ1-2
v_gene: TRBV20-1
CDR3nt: TGCAGTGCTAGTGGGTCTGTCTATGGCTACACCTTC
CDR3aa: CSASGSVYGYTF

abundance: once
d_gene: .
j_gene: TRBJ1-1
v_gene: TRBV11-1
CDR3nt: TGTGCCAGCAGCAAAAGGGAGAACACTGAAGCTTTCTTT
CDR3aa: CASSKRENTEAFF

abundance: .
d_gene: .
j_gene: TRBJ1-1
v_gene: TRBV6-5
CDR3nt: TGTGCCAGCACCCTTGGACTGGGAACGGTGGCTTTCTTT
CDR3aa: CASTLGLGTVAFF

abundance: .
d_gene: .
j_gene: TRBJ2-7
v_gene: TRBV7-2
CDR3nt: TGTGCCAGCAGCTTAGCTAGGACAGAGCTCTACGAGCAGTACTTC
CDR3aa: CASSLARTELYEQYF

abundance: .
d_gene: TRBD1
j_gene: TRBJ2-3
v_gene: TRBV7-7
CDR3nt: TGTGCCAGCAGCCCTGGGACAGGGTCAGCAGATACGCAGTATTTT
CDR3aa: CASSPGTGSADTQYF

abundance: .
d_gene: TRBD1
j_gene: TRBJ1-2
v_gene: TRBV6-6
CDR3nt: TGTGCCAGCAGTGCCCAGGGACAGGGGACGGGAGGCTACACCTTC
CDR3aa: CASSAQGQGTGGYTF